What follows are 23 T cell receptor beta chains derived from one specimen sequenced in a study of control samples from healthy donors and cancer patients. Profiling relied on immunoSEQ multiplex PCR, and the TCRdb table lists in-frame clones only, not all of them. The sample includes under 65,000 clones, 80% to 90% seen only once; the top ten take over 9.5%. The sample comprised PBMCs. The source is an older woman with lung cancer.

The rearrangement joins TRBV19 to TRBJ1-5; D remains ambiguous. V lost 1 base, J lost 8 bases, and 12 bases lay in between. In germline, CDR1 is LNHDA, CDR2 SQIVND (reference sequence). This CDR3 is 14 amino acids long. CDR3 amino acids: CASSIVGSREPQHF. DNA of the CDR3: TGTGCCAGTAGTATAGTAGGGAGTCGGGAGCCCCAGCATTTT.

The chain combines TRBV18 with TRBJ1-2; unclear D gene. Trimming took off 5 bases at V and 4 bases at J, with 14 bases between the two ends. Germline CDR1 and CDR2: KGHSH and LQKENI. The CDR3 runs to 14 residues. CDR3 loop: CASSSNSGTYGYTF. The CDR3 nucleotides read TGTGCCAGCTCATCTAATTCGGGCACCTATGGCTACACCTTC.

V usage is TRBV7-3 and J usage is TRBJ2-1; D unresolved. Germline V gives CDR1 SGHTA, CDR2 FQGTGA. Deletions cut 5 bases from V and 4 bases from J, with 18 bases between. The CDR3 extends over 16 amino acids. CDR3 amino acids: CASSPSPQMSYNEQFF. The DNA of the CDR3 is TGTGCCAGCAGCCCATCACCTCAGATGTCTTACAATGAGCAGTTCTTC.

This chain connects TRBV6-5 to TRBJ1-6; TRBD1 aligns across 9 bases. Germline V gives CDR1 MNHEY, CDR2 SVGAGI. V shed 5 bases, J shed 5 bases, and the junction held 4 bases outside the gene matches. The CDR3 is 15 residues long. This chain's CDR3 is CASSLTGGNNSPLHF. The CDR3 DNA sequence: TGTGCCAGCAGTCTGACAGGGGGTAATAATTCACCCCTCCACTTT.

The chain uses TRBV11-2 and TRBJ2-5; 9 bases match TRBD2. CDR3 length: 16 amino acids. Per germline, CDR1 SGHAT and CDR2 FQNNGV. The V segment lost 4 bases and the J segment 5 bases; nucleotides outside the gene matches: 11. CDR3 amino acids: CASSSIAGARGETQYF. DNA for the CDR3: TGTGCCAGCAGCTCCATAGCGGGAGCTCGGGGGGAGACCCAGTACTTC.

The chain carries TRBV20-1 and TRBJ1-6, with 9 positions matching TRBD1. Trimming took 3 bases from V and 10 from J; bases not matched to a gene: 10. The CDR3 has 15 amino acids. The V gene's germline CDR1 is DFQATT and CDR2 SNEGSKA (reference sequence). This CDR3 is CSASLGGTGNSPLHF. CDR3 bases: TGCAGTGCTAGTTTGGGAGGGACAGGGAACTCACCCCTCCACTTT.

The CDR3 reads CASSPDKNYGYTF. In DNA, the CDR3 is TGTGCCAGCAGCCCGGACAAGAACTATGGCTACACCTTC. This chain joins TRBV7-2 and TRBJ1-2; TRBD1 might be the D (5 bases). CDR1 and CDR2 (germline): SGHTA, FQGNSA. CDR3 size: 13 residues. V was clipped by 5 bases and J by 2 bases, with 9 bases between them. Full variable domain (missing parts from reference TRBV7-2 and TRBJ1-2): GAGVSQSPSNKVTEKGKDVELRCDPISGHTALYWYRQSLGQGLEFLIYFQGNSAPDKSGLPSDRFSAERTGGSVSTLTIQRTQQEDSAVYLCASSPDKNYGYTFGSGTRLTVV.

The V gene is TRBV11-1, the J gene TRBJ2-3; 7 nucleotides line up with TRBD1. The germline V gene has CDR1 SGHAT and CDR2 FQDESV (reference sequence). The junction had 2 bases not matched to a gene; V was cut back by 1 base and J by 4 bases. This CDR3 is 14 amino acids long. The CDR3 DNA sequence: TGTGCCAGCAGCTTAGTAACAGGGGCAGATACGCAGTATTTT. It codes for CASSLVTGADTQYF.

As DNA, the CDR3 is TGTGCCAGCAGCTTAGGGGTAGCGGGGGTACAGTTCTTC. Residues: CASSLGVAGVQFF. The J gene is TRBJ2-1, the V gene TRBV11-3; 9 nucleotides match TRBD2. The germline V gene has CDR1 SGHNT and CDR2 YENEEA. The ends lost 1 base at V and 13 bases at J; junction bases unmatched: 5. The CDR3 runs to 13 residues.

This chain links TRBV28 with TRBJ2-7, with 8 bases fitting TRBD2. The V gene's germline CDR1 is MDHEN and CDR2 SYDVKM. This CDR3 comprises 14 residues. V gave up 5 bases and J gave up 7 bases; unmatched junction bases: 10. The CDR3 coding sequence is TGTGCCAGCAGTCCCGGGGGGGATCTGGGGGAGCAGTACTTC. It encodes CASSPGGDLGEQYF.

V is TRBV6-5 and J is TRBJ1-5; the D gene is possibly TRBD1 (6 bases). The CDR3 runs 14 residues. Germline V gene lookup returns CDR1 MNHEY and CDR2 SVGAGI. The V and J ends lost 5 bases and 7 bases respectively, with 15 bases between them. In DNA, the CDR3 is TGTGCCAGCAGTCTGTCAGGGGCAGGCCAGCCCCAGCATTTT. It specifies CASSLSGAGQPQHF.

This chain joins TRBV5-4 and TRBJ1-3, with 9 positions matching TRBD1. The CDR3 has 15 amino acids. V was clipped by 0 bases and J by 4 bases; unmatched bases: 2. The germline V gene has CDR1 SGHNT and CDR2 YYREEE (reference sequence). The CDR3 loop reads CASSLGGTGGNTIYF. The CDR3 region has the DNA TGTGCCAGCAGCTTGGGAGGGACAGGGGGAAACACCATATATTTT.

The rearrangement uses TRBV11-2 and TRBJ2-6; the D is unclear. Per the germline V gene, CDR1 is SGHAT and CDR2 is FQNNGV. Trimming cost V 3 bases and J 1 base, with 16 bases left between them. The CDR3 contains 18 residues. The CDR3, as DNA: TGTGCCAGCAGCTTGATGGGTAGGCATAGTTCTGGGGCCAACGTCCTGACTTTC. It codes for CASSLMGRHSSGANVLTF.

The CDR3 here is CASSFYAGNTGELFF. The CDR3 DNA reads TGTGCCAGCAGCTTTTATGCAGGGAACACCGGGGAGCTGTTTTTT. J is TRBJ2-2 and V is TRBV5-5, with D uncertain. Per the germline V gene, CDR1 is SGHKS and CDR2 is YYEKEE (reference sequence). The CDR3 sequence is 15 residues long. V was pared by 2 bases and J by 1 base, with 9 bases between.

The DNA of the CDR3 is TGTGCCAGCAGTAACAGAGAGCATTACAATGAGCAGTTCTTC. Its protein is CASSNREHYNEQFF. The rearrangement uses TRBV27 and TRBJ2-1; D remains unclear. Trimming shortened V by 5 bases and J by 4 bases, and 12 bases separated the two germline ends. This CDR3 region has 14 residues. Germline V gene data show CDR1 as MNHEY and CDR2 as SMNVEV (reference sequence).

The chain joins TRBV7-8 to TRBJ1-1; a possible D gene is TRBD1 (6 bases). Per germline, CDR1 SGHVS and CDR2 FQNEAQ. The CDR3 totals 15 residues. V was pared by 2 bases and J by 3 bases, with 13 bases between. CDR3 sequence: CASSLYHREDTEAFF. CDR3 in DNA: TGTGCCAGCAGCTTATACCACAGGGAGGACACTGAAGCTTTCTTT.

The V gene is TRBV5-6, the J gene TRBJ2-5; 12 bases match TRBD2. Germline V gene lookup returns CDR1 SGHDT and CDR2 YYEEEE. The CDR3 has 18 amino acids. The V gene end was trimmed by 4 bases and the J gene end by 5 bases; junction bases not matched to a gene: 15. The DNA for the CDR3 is TGTGCCAGCAGCCTTACCGCTAGCGGGGGGGCCTGGGGGGAGACCCAGTACTTC. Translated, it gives CASSLTASGGAWGETQYF.

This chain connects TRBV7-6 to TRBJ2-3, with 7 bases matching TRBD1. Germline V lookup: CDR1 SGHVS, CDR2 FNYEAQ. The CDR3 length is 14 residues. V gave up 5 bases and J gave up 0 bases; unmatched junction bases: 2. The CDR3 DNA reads TGTGCCAGCAGCCGGGACAGTAGCACAGATACGCAGTATTTT. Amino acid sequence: CASSRDSSTDTQYF.

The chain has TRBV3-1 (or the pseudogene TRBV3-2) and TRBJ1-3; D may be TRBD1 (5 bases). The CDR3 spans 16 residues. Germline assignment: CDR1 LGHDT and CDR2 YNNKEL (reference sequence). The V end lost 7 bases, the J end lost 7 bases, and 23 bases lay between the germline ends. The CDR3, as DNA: TGTGCCAGCATGAGCCGTTCGGGCCCAAAGGGGAACACCATATATTTT. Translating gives CASMSRSGPKGNTIYF.

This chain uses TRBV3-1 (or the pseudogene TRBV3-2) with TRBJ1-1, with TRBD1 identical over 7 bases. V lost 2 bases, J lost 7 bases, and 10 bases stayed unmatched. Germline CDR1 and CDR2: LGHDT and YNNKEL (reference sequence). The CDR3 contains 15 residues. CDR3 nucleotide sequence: TGTGCCAGCAGCCAAAAGGGGCGGACAGGAAATGAAGCTTTCTTT. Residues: CASSQKGRTGNEAFF.

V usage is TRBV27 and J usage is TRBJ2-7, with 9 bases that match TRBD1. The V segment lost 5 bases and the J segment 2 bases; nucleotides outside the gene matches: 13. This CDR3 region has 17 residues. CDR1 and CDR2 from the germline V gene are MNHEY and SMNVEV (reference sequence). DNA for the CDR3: TGTGCCAGCAGTCCCGGTCCGGGACAGGGACCTCCCTACGAGCAGTACTTC. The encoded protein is CASSPGPGQGPPYEQYF.

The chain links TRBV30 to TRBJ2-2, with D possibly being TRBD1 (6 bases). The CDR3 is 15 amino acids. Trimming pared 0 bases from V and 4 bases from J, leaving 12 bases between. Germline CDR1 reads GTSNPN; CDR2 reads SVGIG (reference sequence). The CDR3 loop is CAWSVLTGSTGELFF. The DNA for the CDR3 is TGTGCCTGGAGTGTGTTAACAGGGTCCACCGGGGAGCTGTTTTTT.

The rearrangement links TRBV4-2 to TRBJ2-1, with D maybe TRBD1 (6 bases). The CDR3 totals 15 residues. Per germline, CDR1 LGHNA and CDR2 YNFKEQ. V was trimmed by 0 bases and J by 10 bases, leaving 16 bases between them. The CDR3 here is CASSQDGTGQDEQFF. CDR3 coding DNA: TGTGCCAGCAGCCAAGATGGAACAGGGCAGGACGAGCAGTTCTTC.